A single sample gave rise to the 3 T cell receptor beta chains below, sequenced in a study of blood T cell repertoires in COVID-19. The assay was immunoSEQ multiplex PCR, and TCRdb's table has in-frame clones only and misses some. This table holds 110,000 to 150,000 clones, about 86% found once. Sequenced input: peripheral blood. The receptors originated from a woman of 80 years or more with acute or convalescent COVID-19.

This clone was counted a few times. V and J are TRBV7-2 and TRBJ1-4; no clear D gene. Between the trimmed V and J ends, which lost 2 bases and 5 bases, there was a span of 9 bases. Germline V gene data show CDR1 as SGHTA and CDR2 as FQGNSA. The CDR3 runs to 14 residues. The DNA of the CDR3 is TGTGCCAGCAGCTTATCACTGGAGAATGAAAAACTGTTTTTT. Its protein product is CASSLSLENEKLFF. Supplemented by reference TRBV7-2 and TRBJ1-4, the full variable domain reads GAGVSQSPSNKVTEKGKDVELRCDPISGHTALYWYRQSLGQGLEFLIYFQGNSAPDKSGLPSDRFSAERTGGSVSTLTIQRTQQEDSAVYLCASSLSLENEKLFFGSGTQLSVL.

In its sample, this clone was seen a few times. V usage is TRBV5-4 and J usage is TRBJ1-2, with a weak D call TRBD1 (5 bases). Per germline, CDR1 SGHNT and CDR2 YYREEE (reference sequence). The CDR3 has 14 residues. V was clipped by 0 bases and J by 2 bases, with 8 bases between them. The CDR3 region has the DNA TGTGCCAGCAGCTTGGACCCAGGGAACTATGGCTACACCTTC. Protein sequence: CASSLDPGNYGYTF.

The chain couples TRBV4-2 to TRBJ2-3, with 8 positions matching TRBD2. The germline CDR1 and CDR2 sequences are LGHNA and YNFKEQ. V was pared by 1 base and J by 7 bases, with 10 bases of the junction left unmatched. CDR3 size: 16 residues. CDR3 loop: CASSQGDPGGLYTQYF. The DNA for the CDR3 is TGTGCCAGCAGCCAAGGAGACCCGGGGGGGTTATATACGCAGTATTTT.